Listed below are T cell receptor beta chains from one sample, sequenced in a study of blood T cell repertoires in COVID-19. Some clones are missing from TCRdb's copy, which holds only in-frame ones; the method was immunoSEQ multiplex PCR. The data hold 160,000 or so clones, with roughly 80% observed a single time. Sequencing was done on a sample of peripheral blood. These receptors all stem from a man aged 55 to 70 with acute or convalescent COVID-19. Each CDR3 is given with its conserved first and last residue. The D gene is left open where the match is weak. Clone size is shown for a subset of rows, as once, few, many or a class of expanded clone.

j_call	clone_size	v_call	d_call	cdr3_nt	cdr3_aa
TRBJ2-3	.	TRBV28	TRBD2	TGTGCCAGCAGTCAAGGACTAGCGGCTAGCACAGATACGCAGTATTTT	CASSQGLAASTDTQYF
TRBJ2-1	once	TRBV7-2	TRBD1	TGTGCCAGCAGCTTAGAGCTGACAGGGACTGAGCAGTTCTTC	CASSLELTGTEQFF
TRBJ2-3	few	TRBV9	.	TGTGCCAGCAGCGCCCGGGACTTCGCCACAGATACGCAGTATTTT	CASSARDFATDTQYF
TRBJ1-6	.	TRBV7-2	.	TGTGCCAGCAGCTACAGGGCCTCCTATAATTCACCCCTCCACTTT	CASSYRASYNSPLHF
TRBJ1-6	.	TRBV7-2	.	TGTGCCAGCAGACACGACAGGATTAATTCACCCCTCCACTTT	CASRHDRINSPLHF
TRBJ2-5	.	TRBV7-9	TRBD2	TGTGCCAGCGCAAGGGGAGGGGACGAGACCCAGTACTTC	CASARGGDETQYF
TRBJ1-2	.	TRBV11-2	.	TGTGCCAGCAGCTTACCAGGGCCTAACTATGGCTACACCTTC	CASSLPGPNYGYTF
TRBJ2-1	.	TRBV13	TRBD2	TGTGCCAGCAGCTCACTAGCGGCCCTCAATGAGCAGTTCTTC	CASSSLAALNEQFF
TRBJ2-3	.	TRBV2	.	TGTGCCAGCAAGATCGGAGCGAATACGCAGTATTTT	CASKIGANTQYF
TRBJ2-3	.	TRBV5-1	.	TGCGCCAGCAGCTTCCAGGCAGATACGCAGTATTTT	CASSFQADTQYF
TRBJ1-5	.	TRBV7-2	TRBD1	TGTGCCAGCAGCCCTAAGACAGGGAGTCAGCCCCAGCATTTT	CASSPKTGSQPQHF
TRBJ1-2	.	TRBV30	TRBD1	TGTGCCTGGAGAGGGAACAGGGGAGCCTATGGCTACACCTTC	CAWRGNRGAYGYTF
TRBJ2-1	many	TRBV9	TRBD2	TGTGCCAGCAGCGCAAAAGCGGGGGAATTCTACAATGAGCAGTTCTTC	CASSAKAGEFYNEQFF